A single sample is the source of the 26 T cell receptor beta chains below, sequenced in a study of radiotherapy plus CTLA-4 blockade in lung cancer. This table comes from immunoSEQ multiplex PCR, and its TCRdb copy is limited to in-frame clones, with some not included. This table has some 66,000 clones, about 83% appearing once. Sequenced here: peripheral blood, sampled from a patient treated with radiotherapy plus ipilimumab. The receptors stem from a human donor with non-small cell lung cancer who had a partial response to radiotherapy plus ipilimumab.

The chain is built from TRBV2 and TRBJ1-2; D perhaps matches TRBD1 (6 bases). Trimming took 4 bases from V and 8 from J, leaving 11 bases between them. Looked up from germline, CDR1 is SNHLY and CDR2 is FYNNEI. This CDR3 has 12 residues. CDR3 protein: CASSADSFGYTF. The DNA of the CDR3 is TGTGCCAGCAGTGCGGACAGTTTCGGCTACACCTTC. Drawing the rest from reference TRBV2 and TRBJ1-2, the complete variable domain is EPEVTQTPSHQVTQMGQEVILRCVPISNHLYFYWYRQILGQKVEFLVSFYNNEISEKSEIFDDQFSVERPDGSNFTLKIRSTKLEDSAMYFCASSADSFGYTFGSGTRLTVV.

The chain links TRBV7-2 to TRBJ1-5; 7 positions agree with TRBD1. This CDR3 spans 15 amino acids. V lost 5 bases and J lost 1; bases outside the gene matches: 5. CDR1 is SGHTA, CDR2 FQGNSA, per germline. CDR3 nucleotides: TGTGCCAGCAGCAAATTGACAGGGAGCAATCAGCCCCAGCATTTT. Translated, it gives CASSKLTGSNQPQHF.

This clone was seen only once. The chain joins TRBV18 to TRBJ2-1, with 11 bases fitting TRBD2. Looked up from germline, CDR1 is KGHSH and CDR2 is LQKENI. The CDR3 has 16 residues. With 0 bases clipped from V and 3 bases from J, the junction kept 1 base outside the gene matches. CDR3 in amino acids: CASSPPLAGGYNEQFF. In nucleotides, the CDR3 is TGTGCCAGCTCACCACCTCTAGCGGGAGGCTACAATGAGCAGTTCTTC.

V usage is TRBV7-2 and J usage is TRBJ2-5; 8 bases are a match to TRBD1. Per germline, CDR1 SGHTA and CDR2 FQGNSA. With V trimmed by 6 bases and J by 5 bases, 11 bases remained unmatched. This CDR3 contains 15 residues. In DNA, the CDR3 is TGTGCCAGCAGTTCATCGCAGGGGGCCGGTGAGACCCAGTACTTC. It yields the protein CASSSSQGAGETQYF.

This clone occurred a few times. The chain links TRBV9 to TRBJ2-7, with TRBD2 identical over 11 bases. Germline V gene sequence: CDR1 SGDLS, CDR2 YYNGEE. Losses at the gene ends were 4 bases for V and 5 bases for J; bases not matched to a gene: 8. The CDR3 runs to 15 residues. This CDR3 is CASSPQTTSGDEQYF. CDR3 sequence (DNA): TGTGCCAGCAGCCCCCAGACGACTAGCGGGGACGAGCAGTACTTC.

J is TRBJ2-4 and V is TRBV5-4; perhaps TRBD2 as D (5 bases). The CDR3 runs 16 residues. Trimming took off 2 bases at V and 3 bases at J, with 15 bases between the two ends. Germline loops: CDR1 SGHNT, CDR2 YYREEE (reference sequence). DNA for the CDR3: TGTGCCAGCAGCTTAGATAGGGCTGGAGGCAAAAACATTCAGTACTTC. Translating it yields CASSLDRAGGKNIQYF.

This chain joins TRBV7-3 and TRBJ2-5, with 8 bases lining up with TRBD1. From germline, CDR1 is SGHTA and CDR2 FQGTGA. With V trimmed by 3 bases and J by 1 base, 1 base remained unmatched. The CDR3 is made up of 14 amino acids. The DNA for the CDR3 is TGTGCCAGCAGCTTGGGACAGGTCCAAGAGACCCAGTACTTC. Its protein product is CASSLGQVQETQYF. Variable domain in full (rest from reference TRBV7-3 and TRBJ2-5): GAGVSQTPSNKVTEKGKYVELRCDPISGHTALYWYRQSLGQGPEFLIYFQGTGAADDSGLPNDRFFAVRPEGSVSTLKIQRTERGDSAVYLCASSLGQVQETQYFGPGTRLLVL.

V and J are TRBV6-6 and TRBJ1-1, with 10 nucleotides matching TRBD1. CDR1 is MNHNY, CDR2 SVGAGI, per germline (reference sequence). This CDR3 is built from 16 residues. Trimming took 5 bases from V and 3 from J; bases not matched to a gene: 9. The DNA of the CDR3 is TGTGCCAGCAGTCCGCGGGACAGGGGTTACGACACTGAAGCTTTCTTT. Its protein product is CASSPRDRGYDTEAFF.

This chain joins TRBV9 and TRBJ1-5; TRBD1 is a possible D gene (5 bases). Germline CDR1 and CDR2: SGDLS and YYNGEE. CDR3 size: 15 residues. V was clipped by 2 bases and J by 0 bases, with 9 bases between them. CDR3 loop: CASSVEGYSNQPQHF. The CDR3 DNA is TGTGCCAGCAGCGTGGAGGGGTATAGCAATCAGCCCCAGCATTTT. The full variable domain, completed using reference TRBV9 and TRBJ1-5, is DSGVTQTPKHLITATGQRVTLRCSPRSGDLSVYWYQQSLDQGLQFLIQYYNGEERAKGNILERFSAQQFPDLHSELNLSSLELGDSALYFCASSVEGYSNQPQHFGDGTRLSIL.

The chain uses TRBV6-1 and TRBJ2-7; D is undetermined. The germline CDR1 and CDR2 sequences are MNHNS and SASEGT. The V gene lost 5 bases and the J gene lost 1 base, with 15 bases spanning the gap. The CDR3 is made up of 15 amino acids. The DNA of the CDR3 is TGTGCCAGCAGTCCTGGGCCAAGTGGGTCCTACGAGCAGTACTTC. Protein sequence: CASSPGPSGSYEQYF.

A single count supports this clone. The chain uses TRBV27 and TRBJ1-1, with TRBD1 matching 9 bases. The CDR3 sequence is 15 residues long. Germline-derived CDR1 and CDR2 are MNHEY and SMNVEV (reference sequence). J gave up 1 base and V 5 bases, and 5 bases lay outside the gene matches. The DNA for the CDR3 is TGTGCCAGCAGTCCATGGGACAGGGCGAACACTGAAGCTTTCTTT. It is translated as CASSPWDRANTEAFF.

This clone was seen a few times. The chain uses TRBV5-6 and TRBJ2-7; possibly TRBD1 for D (5 bases). V lost 1 base and J lost 2, with 10 bases in between. The length of the CDR3 is 14 residues. In germline, CDR1 is SGHDT, CDR2 YYEEEE. The CDR3 protein is CASSLRDSTYEQYF. CDR3 coding DNA: TGTGCCAGCAGCTTGCGAGACAGCACCTACGAGCAGTACTTC.

The chain links TRBV7-2 to TRBJ2-5; D is undetermined. V gave up 2 bases and J gave up 3 bases, with 4 bases separating them. CDR1 is SGHTA, CDR2 FQGNSA, per germline. CDR3 length equals 12 residues. Written as DNA, the CDR3 is TGTGCCAGCAGCTTATCGGAAGAGACCCAGTACTTC. Translated: CASSLSEETQYF.

The V and J genes are TRBV7-3 and TRBJ2-5; 8 bases fit TRBD1. After removal of 5 bases from V and 2 bases from J, the junction contained 1 base not matched to a gene. This CDR3 contains 13 residues. Germline CDR1 is SGHTA and CDR2 is FQGTGA. The CDR3 DNA sequence: TGTGCCAGCAGCGGGGACAGGCAAGAGACCCAGTACTTC. It translates to CASSGDRQETQYF.

J is TRBJ2-2 and V is TRBV18, with 10 bases matching TRBD1. The CDR3 extends over 15 amino acids. Looked up from germline, CDR1 is KGHSH and CDR2 is LQKENI. Germline trimming cut 3 bases from V and 7 bases from J; bases unmatched to any gene: 5. This chain's CDR3 is CASSPPTGGDGELFF. CDR3 coding DNA: TGTGCCAGCTCACCTCCGACAGGGGGCGACGGGGAGCTGTTTTTT.

The chain uses TRBV5-1 and TRBJ2-7; D is possibly TRBD2 (6 bases). CDR3 length equals 15 residues. Trimming cost V 4 bases and J 5 bases, with 19 bases left between them. Germline V gene lookup returns CDR1 SGHRS and CDR2 YFSETQ. The CDR3 DNA reads as TGCGCCAGCAGCCCCTTAAGGGCAGGGAGGAACGAGCAGTACTTC. This translates into CASSPLRAGRNEQYF.

The chain uses TRBV11-2 and TRBJ1-2; no clear D. Germline V gene lookup returns CDR1 SGHAT and CDR2 FQNNGV. The CDR3 contains 14 residues. Trimming left V 1 base short and J 4 bases short, with 10 bases between. In DNA form, the CDR3 reads TGTGCCAGCAGCTTAGGAGGGAGTTCCTATGGCTACACCTTC. This encodes CASSLGGSSYGYTF.

This clone was recorded once. V gene TRBV13 combines with J gene TRBJ1-1, with 7 bases identical to TRBD1. The CDR3 totals 13 residues. Germline CDR1 PRHDT, CDR2 FYEKMQ (reference sequence). With 6 bases clipped from V and 5 bases from J, the junction kept 6 bases outside the gene matches. The CDR3 sequence is CASSYGQATEAFF. The CDR3 nucleotides are TGTGCCAGCAGTTATGGACAGGCAACTGAAGCTTTCTTT.

This clone was found a few times. V is TRBV28 and J is TRBJ2-7, with TRBD1 as a possible D gene (6 bases). The germline V gene encodes CDR1 MDHEN and CDR2 SYDVKM. The CDR3 length is 15 residues. The ends were cut back, 6 bases at V and 5 bases at J, with 20 bases in the middle. The CDR3 DNA follows: TGTGCCAGCAGGGGATACAGGGTTGGCATCGACGAGCAGTACTTC. As protein: CASRGYRVGIDEQYF.

The V gene is TRBV19, the J gene TRBJ2-7; D possibly corresponds to TRBD2 (5 bases). Germline CDR1 and CDR2: LNHDA and SQIVND (reference sequence). The CDR3 has 14 residues. V was shortened by 3 bases and J by 6 bases, with 15 bases between the two germline ends. CDR3 amino acids: CASSMTGIVSEQYF. The CDR3 coding sequence is TGTGCCAGTAGTATGACCGGGATTGTCTCCGAGCAGTACTTC. Variable domain in full (rest from reference TRBV19 and TRBJ2-7): DGGITQSPKYLFRKEGQNVTLSCEQNLNHDAMYWYRQDPGQGLRLIYYSQIVNDFQKGDIAEGYSVSREKKESFPLTVTSAQKNPTAFYLCASSMTGIVSEQYFGPGTRLTVT.

The DNA of the CDR3 is TGTGCCAGCAGCTTAGGAACAGCCACCTACGAGCAGTACTTC. This encodes CASSLGTATYEQYF. V usage is TRBV11-3 and J usage is TRBJ2-7; D is unclear. This CDR3 has 14 residues. Looked up from germline, CDR1 is SGHNT and CDR2 is YENEEA. V was pared by 1 base and J by 2 bases, with 9 bases between. The complete variable domain, with remaining parts taken from reference TRBV11-3 and TRBJ2-7, reads EAGVVQSPRYKIIEKKQPVAFWCNPISGHNTLYWYLQNLGQGPELLIRYENEEAVDDSQLPKDRFSAERLKGVDSTLKIQPAELGDSAVYLCASSLGTATYEQYFGPGTRLTVT.

The chain uses TRBV5-1 and TRBJ2-2; 7 bases agree with TRBD2. The V and J ends lost 6 bases and 5 bases, in that order; junction bases with no gene match: 10. CDR3 size: 15 residues. CDR1 and CDR2 (germline): SGHRS, YFSETQ. The CDR3 DNA reads as TGCGCCAGCAAGGCAGTAGCGGGCAAAACCGGGGAGCTGTTTTTT. This translates into CASKAVAGKTGELFF.

CDR3 protein: CASSPRGNGELFF. The DNA of the CDR3 is TGTGCCAGCAGCCCCAGGGGTAACGGGGAGCTGTTTTTT. V usage is TRBV9 and J usage is TRBJ2-2, with D tentatively TRBD1 (6 bases). Germline V gene sequence: CDR1 SGDLS, CDR2 YYNGEE. Trimming cost V 4 bases and J 7 bases, with 11 bases left between them. The CDR3 contains 13 residues.

The chain carries TRBV18 and TRBJ1-5, with TRBD1 identical over 9 bases. CDR1 and CDR2 from the germline V gene are KGHSH and LQKENI. The CDR3 has 16 amino acids. The ends lost 2 bases at V and 3 bases at J; junction bases unmatched: 5. The CDR3 sequence is CASSPVGTGYNQPQHF. Here the CDR3 DNA reads TGTGCCAGCTCACCAGTCGGGACAGGGTACAATCAGCCCCAGCATTTT. Complete variable domain (other parts from reference TRBV18 and TRBJ1-5): NAGVMQNPRHLVRRRGQEARLRCSPMKGHSHVYWYRQLPEEGLKFMVYLQKENIIDESGMPKERFSAEFPKEGPSILRIQQVVRGDSAAYFCASSPVGTGYNQPQHFGDGTRLSIL.

The chain recombines TRBV9 with TRBJ2-5; no firm D call. Germline assignment: CDR1 SGDLS and CDR2 YYNGEE. V gave up 4 bases and J gave up 1 base, with 17 bases separating them. This CDR3 has 16 amino acids. The CDR3, as DNA: TGTGCCAGCAGCCCCCCCCCGGTGACATTCCAAGAGACCCAGTACTTC. Its protein product is CASSPPPVTFQETQYF. Combining the CDR3 with reference TRBV9 and TRBJ2-5 gives the whole variable domain DSGVTQTPKHLITATGQRVTLRCSPRSGDLSVYWYQQSLDQGLQFLIQYYNGEERAKGNILERFSAQQFPDLHSELNLSSLELGDSALYFCASSPPPVTFQETQYFGPGTRLLVL.

This clone was counted a few times. The chain combines TRBV30 with TRBJ1-1, with 7 bases lining up with TRBD1. This CDR3 contains 14 residues. CDR1 is GTSNPN and CDR2 is SVGIG in the germline V gene (reference sequence). After removal of 0 bases from V and 3 bases from J, the junction contained 4 bases not matched to a gene. CDR3 sequence: CAWSVGDRDTEAFF. CDR3 coding DNA: TGTGCCTGGAGTGTAGGCGACAGGGACACTGAAGCTTTCTTT.